The 3 T cell receptor beta chains given below trace back to one sample, sequenced in a study of OX40 agonist ivuxolimab in advanced cancers. The method was immunoSEQ multiplex PCR; TCRdb's version includes in-frame clones alone and lacks a portion of them. The profile shows about 120,000 clones, approximately 89% of them singletons. This sample comprised CD4+ or CD8+ T cells sorted from blood, obtained in a trial of the OX40 agonist ivuxolimab. These receptors were taken from an adult with an advanced solid tumor such as melanoma, head and neck, liver or kidney cancer.

This CDR3 reads CATQLRDGYYGYTF. The DNA of the CDR3 is TGTGCCACCCAATTGAGGGACGGATACTATGGCTACACCTTC. The chain couples TRBV19 to TRBJ1-2; a weak D match, TRBD1 (5 bases). CDR3 size: 14 residues. With 10 bases removed from V and 3 bases from J, the gap between germline ends came to 18 bases. Germline assignment: CDR1 LNHDA and CDR2 SQIVND (reference sequence).

The chain uses TRBV4-3 and TRBJ1-4; 7 bases align to TRBD1. With 0 bases clipped from V and 0 bases from J, the junction kept 10 bases outside the gene matches. CDR1 and CDR2 (germline): LGHNA, YSLEER. The CDR3 covers 19 residues. CDR3 sequence: CASSQEGAGGRTTNEKLFF. DNA of the CDR3: TGCGCCAGCAGCCAAGAAGGGGCAGGGGGTAGAACAACTAATGAAAAACTGTTTTTT.

This clone has just one count. This rearrangement joins TRBV4-2 to TRBJ2-2; the D call may be TRBD1 or TRBD2 (5 bases each). Trimming shortened V by 4 bases and J by 1 base, and 16 bases separated the two germline ends. The CDR3 totals 17 residues. CDR1 and CDR2 from the germline V gene are LGHNA and YNFKEQ. CDR3: CASSPGAGVKNTGELFF. As DNA, the CDR3 is TGTGCCAGCAGCCCCGGGGCAGGAGTGAAGAACACCGGGGAGCTGTTTTTT.